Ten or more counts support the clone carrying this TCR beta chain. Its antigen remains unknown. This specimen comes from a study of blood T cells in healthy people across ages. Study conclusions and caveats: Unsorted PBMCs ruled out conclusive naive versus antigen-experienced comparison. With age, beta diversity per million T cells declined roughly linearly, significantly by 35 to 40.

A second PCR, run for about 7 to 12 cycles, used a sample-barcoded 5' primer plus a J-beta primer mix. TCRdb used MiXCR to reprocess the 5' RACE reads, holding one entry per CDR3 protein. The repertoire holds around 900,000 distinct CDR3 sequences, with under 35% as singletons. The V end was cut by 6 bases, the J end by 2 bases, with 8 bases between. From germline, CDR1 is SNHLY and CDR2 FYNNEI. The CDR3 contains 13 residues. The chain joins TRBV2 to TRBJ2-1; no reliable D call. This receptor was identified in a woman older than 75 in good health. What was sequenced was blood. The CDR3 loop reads CASRAVTYNEQFF. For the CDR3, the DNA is TGTGCCAGCAGGGCAGTGACCTACAATGAGCAGTTCTTC.